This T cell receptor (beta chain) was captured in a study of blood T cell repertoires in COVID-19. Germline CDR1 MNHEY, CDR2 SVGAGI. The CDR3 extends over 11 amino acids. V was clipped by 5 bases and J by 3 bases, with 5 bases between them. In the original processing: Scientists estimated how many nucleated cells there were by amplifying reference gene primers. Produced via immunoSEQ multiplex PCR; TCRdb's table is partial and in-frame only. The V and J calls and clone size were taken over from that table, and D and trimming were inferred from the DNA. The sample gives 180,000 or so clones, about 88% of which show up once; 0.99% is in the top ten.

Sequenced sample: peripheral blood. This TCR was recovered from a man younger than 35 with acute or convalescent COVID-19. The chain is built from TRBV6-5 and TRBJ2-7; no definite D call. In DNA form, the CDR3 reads TGTGCCAGCAGTCCCCACTACGAGCAGTACTTC. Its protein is CASSPHYEQYF.